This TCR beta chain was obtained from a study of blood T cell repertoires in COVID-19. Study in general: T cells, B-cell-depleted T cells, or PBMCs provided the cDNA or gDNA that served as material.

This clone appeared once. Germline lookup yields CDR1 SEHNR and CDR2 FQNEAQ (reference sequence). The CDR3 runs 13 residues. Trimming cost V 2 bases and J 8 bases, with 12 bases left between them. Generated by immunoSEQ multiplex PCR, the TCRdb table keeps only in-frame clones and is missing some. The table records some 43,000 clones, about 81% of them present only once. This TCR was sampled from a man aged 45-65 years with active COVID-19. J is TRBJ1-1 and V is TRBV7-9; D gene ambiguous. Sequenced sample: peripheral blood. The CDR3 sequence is CASSLMSGREAFF. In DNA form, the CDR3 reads TGTGCCAGCAGCTTAATGAGTGGCAGGGAAGCTTTCTTT.